Listed here are 27 T cell receptor beta chains from one sample, sequenced in a study of blood T cell repertoires in COVID-19. This table comes from immunoSEQ multiplex PCR, and its TCRdb copy is limited to in-frame clones, with some not included. Of some 190,000 clones listed, approximately 82% were seen once; the top ten hold more than 9%. The source material was peripheral blood. These receptors came from a woman aged 80 or older with active or convalescent COVID-19.

The chain couples TRBV5-1 to TRBJ1-6; D may be TRBD1 (6 bases). Per the germline V gene, CDR1 is SGHRS and CDR2 is YFSETQ. This CDR3 contains 14 residues. The ends were cut back, 2 bases at V and 7 bases at J, with 10 bases in the middle. The CDR3 nucleotides read TGCGCCAGCAGCTTTAACAGGGAAAATTCACCCCTCCACTTT. Protein product: CASSFNRENSPLHF. The full variable domain, its missing parts supplied by reference TRBV5-1 and TRBJ1-6, is KAGVTQTPRYLIKTRGQQVTLSCSPISGHRSVSWYQQTPGQGLQFLFEYFSETQRNKGNFPGRFSGRQFSNSRSEMNVSTLELGDSALYLCASSFNRENSPLHFGNGTRLTVT.

The chain links TRBV9 to TRBJ2-4, with 11 bases aligning to TRBD2. The length of the CDR3 is 16 residues. V shed 1 base and J 6 bases; nucleotides not matched to a gene: 6. The V gene's germline CDR1 is SGDLS and CDR2 YYNGEE. The CDR3 here is CASSVTTGTSGNIQYF. The CDR3 DNA follows: TGTGCCAGCAGCGTAACAACCGGGACTAGCGGAAACATTCAGTACTTC. Complete variable domain (other parts from reference TRBV9 and TRBJ2-4): DSGVTQTPKHLITATGQRVTLRCSPRSGDLSVYWYQQSLDQGLQFLIQYYNGEERAKGNILERFSAQQFPDLHSELNLSSLELGDSALYFCASSVTTGTSGNIQYFGAGTRLSVL.

This clone was recorded once. The chain uses TRBV6-5 and TRBJ2-7; 7 bases are a match to TRBD2. CDR1 is MNHEY, CDR2 SVGAGI, per germline. The ends lost 6 bases at V and 0 bases at J; junction bases unmatched: 8. The CDR3 covers 15 residues. The CDR3: CASRKTGGSSYEQYF. The CDR3 DNA reads as TGTGCCAGCAGGAAAACGGGAGGTAGCTCCTACGAGCAGTACTTC.

The rearrangement joins TRBV3-1 (or the pseudogene TRBV3-2) to TRBJ1-5; D remains ambiguous. The CDR3 covers 13 residues. Trimming left V 3 bases short and J 6 bases short, with 9 bases between. Germline V lookup: CDR1 LGHDT, CDR2 YNNKEL (reference sequence). DNA for the CDR3: TGTGCCAGCAGCCAGAGGGAGGGTCAGCCCCAGCATTTT. Encoded protein: CASSQREGQPQHF.

The genes are TRBV5-1 and TRBJ2-2, with D perhaps matching TRBD2 (6 bases). The ends were cut back, 2 bases at V and 7 bases at J, with 9 bases in the middle. Germline lookup yields CDR1 SGHRS and CDR2 YFSETQ. The CDR3 covers 13 residues. The CDR3 sequence: CASSFGGDGELFF. The CDR3, as DNA: TGCGCCAGCAGCTTTGGCGGGGACGGGGAGCTGTTTTTT.

The V call is TRBV30, the J call TRBJ1-2, with TRBD1 as a possible D gene (6 bases). Germline V gene data show CDR1 as GTSNPN and CDR2 as SVGIG (reference sequence). The CDR3 length is 14 residues. V lost 3 bases and J lost 4, with 15 bases in between. The CDR3 protein is CAWRWAGQSYGYTF. The CDR3 coding sequence is TGTGCCTGGAGGTGGGCAGGACAGTCCTATGGCTACACCTTC.

V usage is TRBV19 and J usage is TRBJ2-3; D is possibly TRBD2 (6 bases). Germline assignment: CDR1 LNHDA and CDR2 SQIVND (reference sequence). V lost 6 bases and J 3 bases, leaving 19 bases between the germline ends. The CDR3 consists of 16 residues. The DNA for the CDR3 is TGTGCCAGTAGCCCGAGATCCGGAGGGAGGACAGATACGCAGTATTTT. It encodes CASSPRSGGRTDTQYF.

Concerning this clone itself: This same CDR3 is encoded by further DNA sequences in the sample. This sequence joins TRBV10-1 and TRBJ2-7, with 8 bases aligning to TRBD2. The CDR3 covers 14 residues. Trimming removed 3 bases from V and 1 base from J; junction bases left unmatched: 2. CDR1 is WNHNN and CDR2 is SYGVQD in the germline V gene (reference sequence). CDR3 residues: CASSESGRSYEQYF. In DNA, the CDR3 is TGCGCCAGCAGTGAAAGCGGGAGATCCTACGAGCAGTACTTC.

The rearrangement uses TRBV5-4 and TRBJ2-3; 9 bases are a match to TRBD2. Trimming took 6 bases from V and 6 from J; bases not matched to a gene: 14. The germline gives CDR1 SGHNT, CDR2 YYREEE (reference sequence). The CDR3 consists of 16 residues. CDR3 amino acids: CASKKSGRTRMDTQYF. The CDR3 DNA follows: TGTGCCAGCAAGAAGAGCGGGAGGACCCGCATGGATACGCAGTATTTT.

This chain connects TRBV19 to TRBJ2-6, with 8 bases lining up with TRBD1. V shed 6 bases and J 0 bases; nucleotides not matched to a gene: 10. Germline-derived CDR1 and CDR2 are LNHDA and SQIVND (reference sequence). The CDR3 is 18 amino acids. The CDR3 nucleotides read TGTGCCAGTAGCTTCTCAGGGGGCGAATCCTCTGGGGCCAACGTCCTGACTTTC. It codes for CASSFSGGESSGANVLTF.

The V gene is TRBV28, the J gene TRBJ1-2; D is perhaps TRBD1 (5 bases). From germline, CDR1 is MDHEN and CDR2 SYDVKM. Trimming took 6 bases from V and 5 from J, leaving 19 bases between them. The CDR3 loop spans 15 amino acids. CDR3 loop: CASSLGSGGSYGYTF. CDR3 in DNA: TGTGCCAGCAGCTTGGGCTCGGGGGGGAGTTATGGCTACACCTTC.

The chain links TRBV6-5 to TRBJ2-1; D perhaps matches TRBD1 (6 bases). V lost 7 bases to trimming and J lost 5 bases, with 12 bases between them. Germline values: CDR1 MNHEY, CDR2 SVGAGI. CDR3 length equals 13 residues. CDR3: CASKPGHDNEQFF. The CDR3 bases are TGTGCCAGCAAGCCGGGACACGACAATGAGCAGTTCTTC.

The chain couples TRBV18 to TRBJ2-7; 13 nucleotides line up with TRBD2. The J segment lost 6 bases and the V segment lost 5 bases, leaving 7 bases of the junction unmatched. CDR3 length: 15 residues. CDR1 and CDR2 from the germline V gene are KGHSH and LQKENI. CDR3 DNA: TGTGCCAGCTCATTCGGACTAGCGGGAGTGGGCGAGCAGTACTTC. It codes for CASSFGLAGVGEQYF.

V gene TRBV18 combines with J gene TRBJ2-2; 9 nucleotides agree with TRBD2. Losses at the gene ends were 3 bases for V and 5 bases for J; bases not matched to a gene: 4. The CDR3 contains 15 residues. CDR1 KGHSH and CDR2 LQKENI come from the germline V gene. The CDR3 bases are TGTGCCAGCTCACCGGTAGCGGGAGAAACCGGGGAGCTGTTTTTT. Protein sequence: CASSPVAGETGELFF.

This clone has only one observation. This chain links TRBV27 with TRBJ1-1; D remains ambiguous. The V gene lost 6 bases and the J gene lost 4 bases, with 15 bases spanning the gap. Germline loops: CDR1 MNHEY, CDR2 SMNVEV (reference sequence). The CDR3 totals 14 residues. The CDR3 here is CASRVPGLGTEAFF. CDR3 bases: TGTGCCAGCAGGGTGCCAGGCCTGGGCACTGAAGCTTTCTTT.

The chain combines TRBV6-5 with TRBJ2-1; 11 bases line up with TRBD1. V was clipped by 0 bases and J by 7 bases; unmatched bases: 5. This CDR3 is 16 amino acids long. Germline CDR1 and CDR2: MNHEY and SVGAGI. CDR3 loop: CASSYSGQGAGNEQFF. In nucleotides, the CDR3 is TGTGCCAGCAGTTACTCTGGACAGGGGGCAGGAAATGAGCAGTTCTTC.

The gene calls are TRBV19 and TRBJ2-2; possibly TRBD2 for D (7 bases). V lost 7 bases and J 4 bases, leaving 19 bases between the germline ends. Germline V lookup: CDR1 LNHDA, CDR2 SQIVND (reference sequence). CDR3 length: 16 residues. The CDR3 nucleotides read TGTGCCAGTATTCAGGAGGGGGGGCTGCTCACCGGGGAGCTGTTTTTT. As protein: CASIQEGGLLTGELFF.

The chain is built from TRBV19 and TRBJ1-2; weak D call: TRBD1 (5 bases). Looked up from germline, CDR1 is LNHDA and CDR2 is SQIVND (reference sequence). This CDR3 region has 14 residues. Deletions cut 9 bases from V and 2 bases from J, with 16 bases between. CDR3 in DNA: TGTGCCAGCAACCGACCTCAGGGAAACTATGGCTACACCTTC. Protein: CASNRPQGNYGYTF.

This chain connects TRBV9 to TRBJ2-1; 10 bases fit TRBD2. J gave up 6 bases and V 0 bases, and 3 bases lay outside the gene matches. The CDR3 extends over 15 amino acids. The germline V gene has CDR1 SGDLS and CDR2 YYNGEE. The CDR3 DNA reads as TGTGCCAGCAGCGTAGCGGCTAGCGGGAGCAATGAGCAGTTCTTC. Translating it yields CASSVAASGSNEQFF.

The chain is built from TRBV7-9 and TRBJ2-2; D remains ambiguous. Trimming removed 7 bases from V and 6 bases from J, with 6 bases in between. This CDR3 spans 11 amino acids. Looked up from germline, CDR1 is SEHNR and CDR2 is FQNEAQ (reference sequence). The chain's CDR3 is CASTRSGELFF. DNA for the CDR3: TGTGCCAGCACCCGGTCCGGGGAGCTGTTTTTT.

This chain joins TRBV19 and TRBJ2-7, with 9 bases matching TRBD1. V lost 5 bases and J lost 3; bases outside the gene matches: 2. This CDR3 spans 13 amino acids. Germline loops: CDR1 LNHDA, CDR2 SQIVND (reference sequence). The CDR3, as DNA: TGTGCCAGTAGTGAGGACAGGGGCTACGAGCAGTACTTC. This encodes CASSEDRGYEQYF.

The genes are TRBV12-5 and TRBJ2-1, with TRBD2 matching 11 bases. The CDR3 has 17 residues. CDR1 is LGHNT, CDR2 FRNRAP, per germline. J lost 2 bases, V lost 1 base, and 4 bases had no gene match. CDR3 sequence (DNA): TGTGCTAGTGGTTTGGGAATGACTAGCGGGACCTACAATGAGCAGTTCTTC. Translated: CASGLGMTSGTYNEQFF.

The V call is TRBV18, the J call TRBJ2-5, with 10 bases aligning to TRBD1. V lost 6 bases to trimming and J lost 4 bases; unmatched junction nucleotides: 8. CDR3 length: 15 amino acids. CDR1 is KGHSH, CDR2 LQKENI, per germline. The CDR3 DNA is TGTGCCAGCTCCCCGGGACAGGGGCAGGGAGAGACCCAGTACTTC. Its protein product is CASSPGQGQGETQYF. Based on the CDR3 plus reference TRBV18 and TRBJ2-5, the full variable domain is NAGVMQNPRHLVRRRGQEARLRCSPMKGHSHVYWYRQLPEEGLKFMVYLQKENIIDESGMPKERFSAEFPKEGPSILRIQQVVRGDSAAYFCASSPGQGQGETQYFGPGTRLLVL.

This chain joins TRBV5-1 and TRBJ1-2; 7 bases match TRBD1. Per germline, CDR1 SGHRS and CDR2 YFSETQ. J gave up 6 bases and V 3 bases, and 8 bases lay outside the gene matches. The CDR3 is 14 residues long. Written as DNA, the CDR3 is TGCGCCAGCAGCTGGACAGGTCTGAGGCATGGCTACACCTTC. It encodes CASSWTGLRHGYTF.

The genes are TRBV7-9 and TRBJ2-1; 9 nucleotides align to TRBD2. This CDR3 has 16 residues. Germline V gives CDR1 SEHNR, CDR2 FQNEAQ (reference sequence). V was pared by 1 base and J by 3 bases, with 4 bases of the junction left unmatched. CDR3 bases: TGTGCCAGCAGCTTAGACCTAGCGGGGTTCTACAATGAGCAGTTCTTC. Amino acid sequence: CASSLDLAGFYNEQFF.

The chain uses TRBV11-2 and TRBJ2-3; D gene uncertain. Germline loops: CDR1 SGHAT, CDR2 FQNNGV. Trimming stripped 5 bases from V and 2 bases from J, with 8 bases between. The CDR3 totals 13 residues. The CDR3 reads CASSRGSTDTQYF. The CDR3 DNA is TGTGCCAGCAGCCGAGGCTCCACAGATACGCAGTATTTT.

The chain has TRBV7-9 and TRBJ1-5, with 8 positions matching TRBD1. CDR1 is SEHNR, CDR2 FQNEAQ, per germline (reference sequence). This CDR3 is 14 amino acids long. Trimming took 5 bases from V and 5 from J; bases not matched to a gene: 5. The CDR3 protein is CASSPDRGDQPQHF. For the CDR3, the DNA is TGTGCCAGCAGCCCCGACAGGGGCGATCAGCCCCAGCATTTT. Based on the CDR3 plus reference TRBV7-9 and TRBJ1-5, the full variable domain is DTGVSQNPRHKITKRGQNVTFRCDPISEHNRLYWYRQTLGQGPEFLTYFQNEAQLEKSRLLSDRFSAERPKGSFSTLEIQRTEQGDSAMYLCASSPDRGDQPQHFGDGTRLSIL.